This TCR beta chain comes out of a study of shared clonotypes between healthy human individuals. Some clones are missing from TCRdb's copy, which holds only in-frame ones; the method was immunoSEQ multiplex PCR. This repertoire shows over 850,000 clones, 70% to 80% found once; its top ten account for 0.5% to 0.6%. A word on this clone: A single base separates this from a much larger clone, so it may be a read error.

The study enrolled healthy HIV-negative adults without recent acute infections or vaccinations as donors. The germline V gene has CDR1 MDHEN and CDR2 SYDVKM. The CDR3 has 16 residues. Trimming took 3 bases from V and 2 from J; bases not matched to a gene: 10. J is TRBJ2-7 and V is TRBV28; 7 bases match TRBD2. The sample consisted of memory CD4+ T cells from PBMCs. The subset denotes: CD45RA-negative fraction. The sequence came from a man aged 18 to 30 in good health. Some clones in this sample may be carry-over from other donors' samples. The CDR3 DNA is TGTGCCAGCAGTTTCCGGATAGCGGGCCTAACCTACGAGCAGTACTTC. Amino acids: CASSFRIAGLTYEQYF. Complete variable domain (other parts from reference TRBV28 and TRBJ2-7): DVKVTQSSRYLVKRTGEKVFLECVQDMDHENMFWYRQDPGLGLRLIYFSYDVKMKEKGDIPEGYSVSREKKERFSLILESASTNQTSMYLCASSFRIAGLTYEQYFGPGTRLTVT.